The text below deals with one T cell receptor (beta chain). Its matching antigen is unknown. Study-wide points: Tumor Tregs overlapped most with tumor, then blood, naive CD4+ cells.

With 3 bases clipped from V and 3 bases from J, the junction kept 4 bases outside the gene matches. CDR3 length: 16 amino acids. Germline loops: CDR1 MDHEN, CDR2 SYDVKM. After constant-region reverse-primer amplification, full-length variable regions underwent semi-nested PCR with Nested Universal Primer A. Each CDR3 protein is one row after TCRdb ran MiXCR on the 5' RACE reads. The table has about 43,000 distinct CDR3 sequences, roughly 20% seen once. Treg sorting used a CD4+CD25+CD127-/low gate. Sequenced: Tregs sorted from a lymph node. V usage is TRBV28 and J usage is TRBJ2-1; 11 nucleotides align to TRBD2. This sequence was found in a female donor with breast cancer. The CDR3 loop is CASSLTSGTFYNEQFF. The CDR3 DNA follows: TGTGCCAGCAGTTTGACTAGCGGGACGTTCTACAATGAGCAGTTCTTC. Full variable domain (remainder filled in from reference TRBV28 and TRBJ2-1): DVKVTQSSRYLVKRTGEKVFLECVQDMDHENMFWYRQDPGLGLRLIYFSYDVKMKEKGDIPEGYSVSREKKERFSLILESASTNQTSMYLCASSLTSGTFYNEQFFGPGTRLTVL.